This T cell receptor beta chain stems from a study of T cell responses to AZD1222 COVID-19 vaccine. Study results and caveats: The study found Spike-specific TCR breadth and depth rose after two AZD1222 doses.

With respect to this clone: Its target is not known.

Sequenced by immunoSEQ multiplex PCR; TCRdb stores in-frame clones only, minus some. Of approximately 150,000 clones detected, around 83% appear once; the ten largest clones hold 5.1%. Germline lookup yields CDR1 SGHDT and CDR2 YYEEEE. This CDR3 has 18 amino acids. Germline trimming cut 5 bases from V and 2 bases from J; bases unmatched to any gene: 10. The sequence was collected from an adult who received the AZD1222 COVID-19 vaccine. This specimen was peripheral blood, taken 28 days after the second AZD1222 dose. This chain uses TRBV5-6 with TRBJ2-3, with TRBD2 matching 14 bases. The CDR3 loop reads CASRFRTSGRRLTDTQYF. CDR3 bases: TGTGCCAGCAGATTTAGGACTAGCGGGAGGAGACTCACAGATACGCAGTATTTT.